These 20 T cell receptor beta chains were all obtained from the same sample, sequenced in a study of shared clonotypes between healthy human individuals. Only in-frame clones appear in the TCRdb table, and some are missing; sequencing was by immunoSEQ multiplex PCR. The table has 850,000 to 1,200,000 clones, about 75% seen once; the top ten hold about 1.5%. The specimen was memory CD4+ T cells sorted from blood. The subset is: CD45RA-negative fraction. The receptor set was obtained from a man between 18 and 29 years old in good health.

CDR3 region: CASSLGPTRTNEKLFF. CDR3 sequence (DNA): TGCGCCAGCAGCTTGGGGCCAACCCGGACTAATGAAAAACTGTTTTTT. The chain uses TRBV5-1 and TRBJ1-4; no clear D gene. V shed 0 bases and J shed 2 bases, with 11 bases lying between them. The CDR3 has 16 amino acids. The germline CDR1 and CDR2 sequences are SGHRS and YFSETQ.

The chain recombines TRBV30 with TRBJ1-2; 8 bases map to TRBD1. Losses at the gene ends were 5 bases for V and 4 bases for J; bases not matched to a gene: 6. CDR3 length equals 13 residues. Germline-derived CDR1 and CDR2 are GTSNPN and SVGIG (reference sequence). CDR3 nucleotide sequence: TGTGCCTGGGATCAGGGGGCTCGCTATGGCTACACCTTC. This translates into CAWDQGARYGYTF.

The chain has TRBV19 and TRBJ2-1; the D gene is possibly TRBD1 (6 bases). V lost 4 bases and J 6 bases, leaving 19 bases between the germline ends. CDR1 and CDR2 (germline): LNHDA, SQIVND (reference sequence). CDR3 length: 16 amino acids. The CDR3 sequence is CASSSDRTALGNEQFF. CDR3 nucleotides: TGTGCCAGTAGTAGCGACAGGACGGCGCTTGGCAATGAGCAGTTCTTC.

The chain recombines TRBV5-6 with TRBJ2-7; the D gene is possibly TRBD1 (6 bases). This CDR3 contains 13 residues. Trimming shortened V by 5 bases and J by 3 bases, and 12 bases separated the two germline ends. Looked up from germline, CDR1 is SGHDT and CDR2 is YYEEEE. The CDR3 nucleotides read TGTGCCAGCAGGCGTCTGGACAGCTACGAGCAGTACTTC. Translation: CASRRLDSYEQYF.

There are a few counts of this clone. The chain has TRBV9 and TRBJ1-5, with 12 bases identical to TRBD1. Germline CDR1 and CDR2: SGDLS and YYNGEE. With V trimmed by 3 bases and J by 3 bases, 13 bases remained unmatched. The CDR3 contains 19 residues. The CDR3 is CASSAPGQGAEGSNQPQHF. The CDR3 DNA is TGTGCCAGCAGCGCCCCGGGACAGGGGGCGGAGGGCTCCAATCAGCCCCAGCATTTT.

The CDR3 sequence: CASSYSSAGANGYTF. The CDR3 DNA follows: TGTGCCAGCAGTTACTCCTCTGCGGGGGCGAATGGCTACACCTTC. This chain uses TRBV6-6 with TRBJ1-2, with TRBD1 as a possible D gene (6 bases). Germline values: CDR1 MNHNY, CDR2 SVGAGI (reference sequence). The V end lost 0 bases, the J end lost 6 bases, and 14 bases lay between the germline ends. The CDR3 sequence is 15 residues long.

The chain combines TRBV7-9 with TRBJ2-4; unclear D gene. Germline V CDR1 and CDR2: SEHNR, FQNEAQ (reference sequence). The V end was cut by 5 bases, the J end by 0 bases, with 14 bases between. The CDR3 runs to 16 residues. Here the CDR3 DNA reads TGTGCCAGCAGCCTCGGAGACTTACTAGCCAAAAACATTCAGTACTTC. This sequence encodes CASSLGDLLAKNIQYF.

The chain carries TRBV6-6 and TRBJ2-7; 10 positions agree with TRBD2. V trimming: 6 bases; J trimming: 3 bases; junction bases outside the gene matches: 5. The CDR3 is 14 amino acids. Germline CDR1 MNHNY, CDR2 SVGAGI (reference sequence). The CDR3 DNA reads TGTGCCAGCAGGGAACGGACTAGCGGCTACGAGCAGTACTTC. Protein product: CASRERTSGYEQYF.

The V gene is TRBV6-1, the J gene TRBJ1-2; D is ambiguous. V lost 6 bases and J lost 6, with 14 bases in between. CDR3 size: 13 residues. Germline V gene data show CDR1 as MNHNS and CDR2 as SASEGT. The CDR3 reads CASRRPGDHGYTF. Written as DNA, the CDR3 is TGTGCCAGCAGACGACCGGGAGACCATGGCTACACCTTC.

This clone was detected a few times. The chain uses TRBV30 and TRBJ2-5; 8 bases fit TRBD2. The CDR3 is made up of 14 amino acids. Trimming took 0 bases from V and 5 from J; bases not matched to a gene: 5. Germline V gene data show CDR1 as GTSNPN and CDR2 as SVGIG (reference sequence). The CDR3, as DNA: TGTGCCTGGAGTGTAACGGGGGGGTGGGAGACCCAGTACTTC. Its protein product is CAWSVTGGWETQYF.

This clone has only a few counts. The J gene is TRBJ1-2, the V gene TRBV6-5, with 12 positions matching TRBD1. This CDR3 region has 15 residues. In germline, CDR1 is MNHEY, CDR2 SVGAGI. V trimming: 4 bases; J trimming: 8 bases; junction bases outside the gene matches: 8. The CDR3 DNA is TGTGCCAGCAGTTCCGGGGACAGGGGGCTAGAGGGCTACACCTTC. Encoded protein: CASSSGDRGLEGYTF.

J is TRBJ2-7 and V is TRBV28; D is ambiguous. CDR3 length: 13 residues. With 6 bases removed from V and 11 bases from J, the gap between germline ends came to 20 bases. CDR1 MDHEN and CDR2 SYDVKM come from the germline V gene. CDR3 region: CASSSAGSALKYF. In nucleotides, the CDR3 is TGTGCCAGCAGCTCAGCTGGGTCGGCGTTAAAGTACTTC.

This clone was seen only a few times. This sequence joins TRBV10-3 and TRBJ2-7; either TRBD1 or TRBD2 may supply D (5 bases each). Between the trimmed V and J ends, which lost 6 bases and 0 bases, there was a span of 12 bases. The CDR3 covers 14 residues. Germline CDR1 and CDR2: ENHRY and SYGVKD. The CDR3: CAIRAEGSSYEQYF. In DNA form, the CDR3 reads TGTGCCATCAGGGCCGAGGGGAGCTCCTACGAGCAGTACTTC.

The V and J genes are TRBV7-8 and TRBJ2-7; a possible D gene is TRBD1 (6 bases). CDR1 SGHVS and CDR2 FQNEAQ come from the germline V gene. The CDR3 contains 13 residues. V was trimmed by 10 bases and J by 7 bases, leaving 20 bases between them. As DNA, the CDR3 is TGTGCCACAAAGGTCACAGGGCCATCAGAGCAGTACTTC. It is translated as CATKVTGPSEQYF.

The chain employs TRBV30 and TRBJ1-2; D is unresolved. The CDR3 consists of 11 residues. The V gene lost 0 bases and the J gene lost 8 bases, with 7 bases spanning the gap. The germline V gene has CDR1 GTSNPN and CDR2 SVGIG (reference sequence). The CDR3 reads CAWSVLTGYTF. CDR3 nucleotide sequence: TGTGCCTGGAGTGTACTGACAGGCTACACCTTC.

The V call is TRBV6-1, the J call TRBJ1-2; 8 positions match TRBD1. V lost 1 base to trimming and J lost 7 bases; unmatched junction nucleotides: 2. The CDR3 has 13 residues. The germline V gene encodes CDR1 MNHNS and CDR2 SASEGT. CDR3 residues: CASSEGTGFGYTF. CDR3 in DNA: TGTGCCAGCAGTGAAGGGACAGGGTTTGGCTACACCTTC.

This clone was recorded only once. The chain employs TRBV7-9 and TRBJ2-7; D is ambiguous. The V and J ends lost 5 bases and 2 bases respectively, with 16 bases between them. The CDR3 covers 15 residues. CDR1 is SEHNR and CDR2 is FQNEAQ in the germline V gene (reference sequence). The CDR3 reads CASSARASSAYEQYF. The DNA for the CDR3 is TGTGCCAGCAGCGCTAGGGCATCCTCTGCCTACGAGCAGTACTTC.

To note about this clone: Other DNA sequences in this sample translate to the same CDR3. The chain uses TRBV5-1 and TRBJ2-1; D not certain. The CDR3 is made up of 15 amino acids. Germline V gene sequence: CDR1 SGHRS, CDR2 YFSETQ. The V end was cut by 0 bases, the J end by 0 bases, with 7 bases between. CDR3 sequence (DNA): TGCGCCAGCAGCTTGGGAACGGGCTCCTACAATGAGCAGTTCTTC. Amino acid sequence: CASSLGTGSYNEQFF.

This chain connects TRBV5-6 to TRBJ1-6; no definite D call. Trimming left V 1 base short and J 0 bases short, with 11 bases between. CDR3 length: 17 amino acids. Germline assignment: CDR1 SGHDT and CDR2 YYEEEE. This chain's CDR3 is CASSLLDGSSYNSPLHF. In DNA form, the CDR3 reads TGTGCCAGCAGCTTGCTTGACGGGAGCTCCTATAATTCACCCCTCCACTTT.

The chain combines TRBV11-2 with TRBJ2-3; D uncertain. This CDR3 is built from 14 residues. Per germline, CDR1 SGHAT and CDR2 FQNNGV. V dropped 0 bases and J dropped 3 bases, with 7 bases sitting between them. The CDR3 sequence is CASSLDWLTDTQYF. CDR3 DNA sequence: TGTGCCAGCAGCTTAGATTGGCTGACAGATACGCAGTATTTT. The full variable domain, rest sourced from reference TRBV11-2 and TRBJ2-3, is EAGVAQSPRYKIIEKRQSVAFWCNPISGHATLYWYQQILGQGPKLLIQFQNNGVVDDSQLPKDRFSAERLKGVDSTLKIQPAKLEDSAVYLCASSLDWLTDTQYFGPGTRLTVL.